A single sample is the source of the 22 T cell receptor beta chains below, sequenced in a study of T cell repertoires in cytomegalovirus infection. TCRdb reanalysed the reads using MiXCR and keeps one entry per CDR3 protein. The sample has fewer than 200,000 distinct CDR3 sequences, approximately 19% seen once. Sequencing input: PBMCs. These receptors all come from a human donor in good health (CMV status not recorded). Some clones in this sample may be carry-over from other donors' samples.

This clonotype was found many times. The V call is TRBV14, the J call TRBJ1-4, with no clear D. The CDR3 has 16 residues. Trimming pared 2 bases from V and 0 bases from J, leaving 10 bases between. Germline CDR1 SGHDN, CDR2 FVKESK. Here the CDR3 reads CASSQFERATNEKLFF. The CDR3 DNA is TGTGCCAGCAGCCAATTCGAGCGTGCAACTAATGAAAAACTGTTTTTT. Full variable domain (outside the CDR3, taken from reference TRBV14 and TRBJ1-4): EAGVTQFPSHSVIEKGQTVTLRCDPISGHDNLYWYRRVMGKEIKFLLHFVKESKQDESGMPNNRFLAERTGGTYSTLKVQPAELEDSGVYFCASSQFERATNEKLFFGSGTQLSVL.

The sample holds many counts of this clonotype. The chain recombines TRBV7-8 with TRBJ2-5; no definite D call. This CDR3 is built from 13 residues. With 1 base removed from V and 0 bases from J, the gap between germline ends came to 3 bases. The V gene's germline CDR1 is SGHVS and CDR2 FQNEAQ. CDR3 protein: CASSLGDQETQYF. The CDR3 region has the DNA TGTGCCAGCAGCTTAGGCGACCAAGAGACCCAGTACTTC.

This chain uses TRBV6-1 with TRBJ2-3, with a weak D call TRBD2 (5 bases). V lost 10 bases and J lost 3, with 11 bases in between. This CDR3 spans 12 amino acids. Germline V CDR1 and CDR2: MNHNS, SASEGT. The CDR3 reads CATLRRTDTQYF. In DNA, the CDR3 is TGTGCCACCTTGAGGAGGACAGATACGCAGTATTTT.

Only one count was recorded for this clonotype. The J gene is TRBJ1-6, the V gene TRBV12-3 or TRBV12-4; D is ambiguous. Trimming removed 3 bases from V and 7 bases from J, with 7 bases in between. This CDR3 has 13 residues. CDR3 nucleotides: TGTGCCAGCAGTTTTTTGGGAAATTCACCCCTCCACTTT. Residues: CASSFLGNSPLHF.

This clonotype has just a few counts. The CDR3 sequence: CASSPGIGTRLYEQYF. DNA for the CDR3: TGCGCCAGCAGCCCGGGGATTGGGACTCGCCTGTACGAGCAGTACTTC. The gene calls are TRBV5-1 and TRBJ2-7, with a weak D call TRBD2 (6 bases). Trimming removed 4 bases at V and 4 bases at J, with 21 bases between. This CDR3 spans 16 amino acids. The germline CDR1 and CDR2 sequences are SGHRS and YFSETQ.

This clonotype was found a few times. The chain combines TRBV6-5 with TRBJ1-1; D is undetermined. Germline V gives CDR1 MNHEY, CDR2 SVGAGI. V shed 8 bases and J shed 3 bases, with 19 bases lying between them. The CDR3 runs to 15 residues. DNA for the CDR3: TGTGCCAGCGGGAGGGCGGGTTGGGTAGACACTGAAGCTTTCTTT. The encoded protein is CASGRAGWVDTEAFF.

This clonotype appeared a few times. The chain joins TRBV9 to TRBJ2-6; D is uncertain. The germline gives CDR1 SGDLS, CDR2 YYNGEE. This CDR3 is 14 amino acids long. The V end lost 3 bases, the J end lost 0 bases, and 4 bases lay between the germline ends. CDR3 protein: CASSARSGANVLTF. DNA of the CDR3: TGTGCCAGCAGCGCACGCTCTGGGGCCAACGTCCTGACTTTC.

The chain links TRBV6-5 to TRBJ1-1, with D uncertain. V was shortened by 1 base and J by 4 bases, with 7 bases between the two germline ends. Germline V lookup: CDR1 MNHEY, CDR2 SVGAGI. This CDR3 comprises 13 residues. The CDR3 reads CASSYYVSTEAFF. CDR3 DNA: TGTGCCAGCAGTTACTACGTCTCCACTGAAGCTTTCTTT.

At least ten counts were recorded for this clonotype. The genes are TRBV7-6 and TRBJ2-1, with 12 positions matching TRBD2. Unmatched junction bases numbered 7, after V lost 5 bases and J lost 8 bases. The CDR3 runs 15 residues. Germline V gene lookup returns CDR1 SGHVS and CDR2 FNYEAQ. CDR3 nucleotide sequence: TGTGCCAGCAGCCAGACTAGCGGGAGAGTGGATGAGCAGTTCTTC. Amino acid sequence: CASSQTSGRVDEQFF.

The CDR3 protein is CASSYISTGELFF. CDR3 bases: TGTGCCAGCAGTTACATTTCCACCGGGGAGCTGTTTTTT. The rearrangement links TRBV6-6 to TRBJ2-2; D remains unclear. In germline, CDR1 is MNHNY, CDR2 SVGAGI (reference sequence). Trimming stripped 2 bases from V and 4 bases from J, with 5 bases between. This CDR3 has 13 residues.

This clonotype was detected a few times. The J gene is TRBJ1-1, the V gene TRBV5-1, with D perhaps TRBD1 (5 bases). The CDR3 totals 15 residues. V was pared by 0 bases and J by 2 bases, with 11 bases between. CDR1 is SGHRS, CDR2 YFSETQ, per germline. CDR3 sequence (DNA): TGCGCCAGCAGCTTGGACGGGGACTCTAACACTGAAGCTTTCTTT. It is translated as CASSLDGDSNTEAFF.

The CDR3 nucleotides read TGTGCCAGCAGTCTTTTCGACAGGCCGTCCTACGAGCAGTACTTC. It codes for CASSLFDRPSYEQYF. This chain uses TRBV12-3 or TRBV12-4 with TRBJ2-7; TRBD1 is a possible D gene (6 bases). V gave up 5 bases and J gave up 1 base, with 15 bases separating them. This CDR3 has 15 residues.

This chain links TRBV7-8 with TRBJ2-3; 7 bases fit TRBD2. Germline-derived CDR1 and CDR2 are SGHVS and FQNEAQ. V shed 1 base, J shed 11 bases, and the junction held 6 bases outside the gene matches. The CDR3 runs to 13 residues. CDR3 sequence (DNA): TGTGCCAGCAGCTTAGAGTTGGTAGCGGGGCAGTATTTT. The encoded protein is CASSLELVAGQYF.

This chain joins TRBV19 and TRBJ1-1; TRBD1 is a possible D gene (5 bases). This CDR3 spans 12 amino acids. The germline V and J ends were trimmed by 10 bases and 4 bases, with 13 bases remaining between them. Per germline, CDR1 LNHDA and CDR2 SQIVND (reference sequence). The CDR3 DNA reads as TGTGCCATATCTGGGAGGGGCACTGAAGCTTTCTTT. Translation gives CAISGRGTEAFF.

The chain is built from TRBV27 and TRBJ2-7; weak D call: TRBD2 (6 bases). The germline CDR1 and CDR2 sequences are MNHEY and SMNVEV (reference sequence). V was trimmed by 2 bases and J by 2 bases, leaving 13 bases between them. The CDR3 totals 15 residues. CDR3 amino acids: CASSLMAGLAYEQYF. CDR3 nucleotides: TGTGCCAGCAGTTTAATGGCGGGGCTGGCCTACGAGCAGTACTTC.

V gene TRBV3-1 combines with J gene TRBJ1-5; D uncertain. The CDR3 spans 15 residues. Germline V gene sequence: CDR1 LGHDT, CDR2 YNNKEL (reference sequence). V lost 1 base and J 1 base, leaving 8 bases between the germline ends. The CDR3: CASSQGQWSNQPQHF. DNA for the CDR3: TGTGCCAGCAGCCAAGGGCAGTGGAGCAATCAGCCCCAGCATTTT.

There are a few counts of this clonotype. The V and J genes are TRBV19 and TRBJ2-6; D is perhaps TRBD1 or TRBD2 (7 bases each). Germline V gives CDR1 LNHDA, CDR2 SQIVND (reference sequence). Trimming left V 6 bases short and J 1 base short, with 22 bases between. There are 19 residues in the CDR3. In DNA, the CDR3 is TGTGCCAGTAGCAAAAGGGGGGGACAGTCAGCTTCTGGGGCCAACGTCCTGACTTTC. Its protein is CASSKRGGQSASGANVLTF. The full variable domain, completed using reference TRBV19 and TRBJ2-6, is DGGITQSPKYLFRKEGQNVTLSCEQNLNHDAMYWYRQDPGQGLRLIYYSQIVNDFQKGDIAEGYSVSREKKESFPLTVTSAQKNPTAFYLCASSKRGGQSASGANVLTFGAGSRLTVL.

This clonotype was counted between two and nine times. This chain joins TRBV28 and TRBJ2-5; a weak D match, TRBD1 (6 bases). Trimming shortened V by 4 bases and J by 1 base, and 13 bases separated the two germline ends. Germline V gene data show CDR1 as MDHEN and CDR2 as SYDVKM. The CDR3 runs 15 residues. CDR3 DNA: TGTGCCAGCAGTTCCCTACAGGGTACCCAAGAGACCCAGTACTTC. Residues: CASSSLQGTQETQYF.

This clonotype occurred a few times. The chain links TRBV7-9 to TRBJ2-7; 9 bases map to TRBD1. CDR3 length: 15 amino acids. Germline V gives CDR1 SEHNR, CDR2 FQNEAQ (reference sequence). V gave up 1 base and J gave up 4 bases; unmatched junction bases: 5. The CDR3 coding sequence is TGTGCCAGCAGCTTAGATGGGGACAGGGTGTACGAGCAGTACTTC. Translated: CASSLDGDRVYEQYF.

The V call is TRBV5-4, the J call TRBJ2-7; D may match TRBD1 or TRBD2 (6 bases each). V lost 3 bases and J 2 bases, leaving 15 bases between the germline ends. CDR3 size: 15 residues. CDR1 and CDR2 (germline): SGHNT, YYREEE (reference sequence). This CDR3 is CASSSGADRTYEQYF. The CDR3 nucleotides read TGTGCCAGCAGCTCGGGAGCGGACAGAACCTACGAGCAGTACTTC.

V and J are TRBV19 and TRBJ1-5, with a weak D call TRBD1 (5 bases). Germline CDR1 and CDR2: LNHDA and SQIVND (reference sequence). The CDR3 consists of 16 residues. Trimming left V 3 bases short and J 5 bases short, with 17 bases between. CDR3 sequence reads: CASSIGGIRRDQPQHF. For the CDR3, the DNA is TGTGCCAGTAGTATTGGGGGGATCCGGCGGGATCAGCCCCAGCATTTT.

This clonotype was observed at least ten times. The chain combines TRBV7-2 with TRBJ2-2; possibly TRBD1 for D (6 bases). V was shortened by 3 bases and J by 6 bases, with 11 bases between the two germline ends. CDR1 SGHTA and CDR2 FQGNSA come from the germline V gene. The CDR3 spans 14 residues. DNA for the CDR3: TGTGCCAGCAGCTTCACCCCAGGGGCCGGGGAGCTGTTTTTT. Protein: CASSFTPGAGELFF.